These 14 T cell receptor beta chains came from one sample sequenced in a study of T cell clones after liver transplantation. TCRdb's copy holds only in-frame clones and misses some; the assay was immunoSEQ multiplex PCR. The table shows 95,000 to 130,000 clones, with 90% occurring only once. The starting material was CD4+ T cells from blood, obtained 12 months after liver transplant. All receptors come from a human patient who received a liver transplant. Part of the T cells may come from the graft donor.

The chain recombines TRBV6-4 with TRBJ1-2; 8 nucleotides match TRBD1. V dropped 6 bases and J dropped 4; count of bases not matched to a gene: 4. The CDR3 is made up of 13 amino acids. In germline, CDR1 is MRHNA, CDR2 SNTAGT. For the CDR3, the DNA is TGTGCCAGCAGCGCAGACAGGGGCTATGGCTACACCTTC. Residues: CASSADRGYGYTF.

This rearrangement joins TRBV14 to TRBJ2-7; D unresolved. Germline loops: CDR1 SGHDN, CDR2 FVKESK. The CDR3 covers 13 residues. V gave up 0 bases and J gave up 7 bases, with 10 bases separating them. CDR3 loop: CASSQDLRAEQYF. In DNA form, the CDR3 reads TGTGCCAGCAGCCAAGATCTCAGAGCAGAGCAGTACTTC.

J is TRBJ2-3 and V is TRBV7-9; D ambiguous. This CDR3 is 15 amino acids long. Germline CDR1 reads SEHNR; CDR2 reads FQNEAQ (reference sequence). V dropped 2 bases and J dropped 0 bases, with 9 bases sitting between them. CDR3 in DNA: TGTGCCAGCAGCTTAAGCGTTACTAGCACAGATACGCAGTATTTT. Its translation is CASSLSVTSTDTQYF. The full variable domain, with the rest looked up from reference TRBV7-9 and TRBJ2-3, is DTGVSQNPRHKITKRGQNVTFRCDPISEHNRLYWYRQTLGQGPEFLTYFQNEAQLEKSRLLSDRFSAERPKGSFSTLEIQRTEQGDSAMYLCASSLSVTSTDTQYFGPGTRLTVL.

V gene TRBV28 combines with J gene TRBJ2-7, with D unclear. In germline, CDR1 is MDHEN, CDR2 SYDVKM. The V end was cut by 6 bases, the J end by 3 bases, with 9 bases between. This CDR3 region has 12 residues. CDR3 in amino acids: CASRTTVYEQYF. As DNA, the CDR3 is TGTGCCAGCAGAACTACAGTCTACGAGCAGTACTTC. Together with reference TRBV28 and TRBJ2-7, the CDR3 gives the full variable domain: DVKVTQSSRYLVKRTGEKVFLECVQDMDHENMFWYRQDPGLGLRLIYFSYDVKMKEKGDIPEGYSVSREKKERFSLILESASTNQTSMYLCASRTTVYEQYFGPGTRLTVT.

This chain links TRBV30 with TRBJ1-2; 11 positions agree with TRBD1. Trimming removed 1 base from V and 4 bases from J; junction bases left unmatched: 2. This CDR3 has 14 amino acids. Germline V gene data show CDR1 as GTSNPN and CDR2 as SVGIG (reference sequence). The CDR3 DNA reads as TGTGCCTGGAGTGGCGGACAGGGGGCCTATGGCTACACCTTC. This codes for CAWSGGQGAYGYTF.

V gene TRBV9 combines with J gene TRBJ2-3; possibly TRBD1 for D (6 bases). Trimming took 0 bases from V and 1 from J, leaving 9 bases between them. This CDR3 has 15 residues. Germline V CDR1 and CDR2: SGDLS, YYNGEE. The CDR3 DNA reads TGTGCCAGCAGCGTAGGGCCAGGGGGCACAGATACGCAGTATTTT. Its protein product is CASSVGPGGTDTQYF. The full variable domain, rest sourced from reference TRBV9 and TRBJ2-3, is DSGVTQTPKHLITATGQRVTLRCSPRSGDLSVYWYQQSLDQGLQFLIQYYNGEERAKGNILERFSAQQFPDLHSELNLSSLELGDSALYFCASSVGPGGTDTQYFGPGTRLTVL.

The chain couples TRBV11-3 to TRBJ2-7; 8 bases are shared with TRBD2. Germline CDR1 is SGHNT and CDR2 is YENEEA. The CDR3 has 16 residues. The J segment lost 0 bases and the V segment lost 4 bases, leaving 8 bases of the junction unmatched. In DNA, the CDR3 is TGTGCCAGCAGCTGGATTAGCGGGACGGGCTCCTACGAGCAGTACTTC. This translates into CASSWISGTGSYEQYF. Full variable domain (missing parts from reference TRBV11-3 and TRBJ2-7): EAGVVQSPRYKIIEKKQPVAFWCNPISGHNTLYWYLQNLGQGPELLIRYENEEAVDDSQLPKDRFSAERLKGVDSTLKIQPAELGDSAVYLCASSWISGTGSYEQYFGPGTRLTVT.

V gene TRBV13 combines with J gene TRBJ2-1; D perhaps matches TRBD2 (6 bases). From germline, CDR1 is PRHDT and CDR2 FYEKMQ (reference sequence). The length of the CDR3 is 14 residues. Trimming shortened V by 2 bases and J by 9 bases, and 14 bases separated the two germline ends. The CDR3 sequence is CASSLTQRSGEQFF. CDR3 DNA: TGTGCCAGCAGCTTAACCCAACGTAGCGGTGAGCAGTTCTTC.

V usage is TRBV6-5 and J usage is TRBJ2-3, with D unclear. CDR3 length: 13 amino acids. V lost 2 bases and J lost 0, with 3 bases in between. Germline CDR1 reads MNHEY; CDR2 reads SVGAGI. CDR3 DNA sequence: TGTGCCAGCAGTTACACAAGCACAGATACGCAGTATTTT. The encoded protein is CASSYTSTDTQYF.

This rearrangement joins TRBV6-5 to TRBJ1-4; 7 bases agree with TRBD1. The CDR3 length is 15 residues. CDR1 and CDR2 from the germline V gene are MNHEY and SVGAGI. V was clipped by 5 bases and J by 7 bases; unmatched bases: 10. The CDR3 bases are TGTGCCAGCAGTCCCGACAGGGAGGAGCGTGAAAAACTGTTTTTT. It codes for CASSPDREEREKLFF.

This clone was picked up one time. V is TRBV9 and J is TRBJ2-5; 11 bases fit TRBD1. The V and J ends lost 4 bases and 5 bases, in that order; junction bases with no gene match: 7. CDR3 length: 15 residues. Germline CDR1 reads SGDLS; CDR2 reads YYNGEE. The CDR3 DNA reads TGTGCCAGCAGCCCACGGACAGGGGGCGGGGAGACCCAGTACTTC. Protein: CASSPRTGGGETQYF.

The chain links TRBV7-9 to TRBJ1-4; D is undetermined. This CDR3 is 14 amino acids long. The germline V gene encodes CDR1 SEHNR and CDR2 FQNEAQ (reference sequence). The V end lost 1 base, the J end lost 5 bases, and 8 bases lay between the germline ends. DNA of the CDR3: TGTGCCAGCAGCTTAGGGACTCAAAATGAAAAACTGTTTTTT. This encodes CASSLGTQNEKLFF.

In regard to this clone: A read error may produce the germline difference seen at one junction end. The rearrangement uses TRBV5-1 and TRBJ2-2; 7 bases fit TRBD1. The CDR3 sequence is 15 residues long. From germline, CDR1 is SGHRS and CDR2 YFSETQ. The CDR3 loop reads CASSPGQLNTGELFF. CDR3 coding DNA: TGCGCCAGCAGCCCGGGACAGCTGAACACCGGAGAGCTGTTTTTT.

The chain employs TRBV18 and TRBJ1-3, with no clear D. Germline CDR1 KGHSH, CDR2 LQKENI. This CDR3 contains 16 residues. V shed 6 bases and J shed 0 bases, with 15 bases lying between them. CDR3 bases: TGTGCCAGCTCCCCCGACACAGCCGGCTCTGGAAACACCATATATTTT. It is translated as CASSPDTAGSGNTIYF.